This T cell receptor beta chain was recorded in a study of blood T cell repertoires in COVID-19. Whole-study context: The United States, Italy and Spain provided the acute and convalescent COVID-19 samples. PBMCs, B-cell-depleted T cells, or T cells were the source of the cDNA or gDNA that made up the material.

Study processing details: For nucleated cells, counts were estimated from reference gene primer amplification. Assay: immunoSEQ multiplex PCR; the TCRdb copy retains only in-frame clones and omits some. V and J calls and clone size follow that table, whereas D and trimming were derived from the DNA. The table lists about 34,000 clones, approximately 80% of them singletons, with 16% in the top ten. CDR1 is MDHEN and CDR2 is SYDVKM in the germline V gene. This CDR3 contains 16 residues. With V trimmed by 5 bases and J by 1 base, 7 bases remained unmatched. The TCR comes from a human donor in a cohort sampled during active COVID-19. Sequencing was carried out using peripheral blood. J is TRBJ2-7 and V is TRBV28, with 11 nucleotides matching TRBD2. The CDR3 bases are TGTGCCAGCAGTCTCCTTAGCGGGGGGGCTTCCTACGAGCAGTACTTC. Translation gives CASSLLSGGASYEQYF.